This T cell receptor (beta chain) derives from a study of blood T cell repertoires in COVID-19 (TCRdb year 2020). About the investigation overall: Samples covering the acute and convalescent phases of COVID-19 were provided by collaborators in the United States, Italy and Spain. The repertoires were released in a freely available public database intended as a resource for research on the immune response to SARS-CoV-2. The dataset comprised deeply sampled blood TCRbeta repertoires from subjects exposed to, actively infected with, or recovered from COVID-19. Nearly every sample came with metadata listing a de-identified subject ID, COVID-19 status, age in years and sex. Where HLA class I and class II types were available, the types were taken from metadata supplied by the sample provider, not from assay-based typing. The material from the prospective study consisted of cDNA or gDNA derived from T cells, B-cell-depleted T cells, or PBMCs. Samples were obtained from the ongoing ImmuneRACE study (first 160 participants) and from about 1,300 subjects provided by 6 global collaborators. Summary of the overall study and its limitations: How much clinical and demographic metadata was included differed by source and by participant, and the metadata was provided uncurated.

Whole blood was collected in K2EDTA tubes by collaborating institutions according to the institutions' own protocols. For TCRbeta analysis, collaborators shipped samples in one of three forms: frozen whole blood, isolated PBMCs, or DNA extracted from either of those sample types. As regards this clone: There is no known antigen for this receptor. The sample holds no much larger clone one base away, and base qualities are not on file.

TCRbeta CDR3 regions were amplified from genomic DNA using the immunoSEQ Assay, a bias-controlled multiplex PCR. The published analysis was carried out like this. Nucleated cell counts per sample were estimated from amplification of reference gene primers within the assay. Sequence reads were collapsed and filtered to measure the absolute abundance of every unique TCRbeta CDR3 rearrangement. For each sample, productive Simpson clonality was calculated by taking the square root of Simpson's diversity index across productive rearrangements. This is the immuneACCESS table as TCRdb keeps it, with only in-frame sequences that have V and J called. A part of the clones is gone; compared with another copy, unresolved V genes explain less than half, and the rest is unexplained. V, J and clone size reflect that table, while D and trimming were determined from the DNA. The sample records about 100,000 clones, around 87% of which are singletons. The top ten clones comprise more than 9% of the sample.

The clonotype was recovered from a woman younger than 45 with acute or convalescent COVID-19. Specimen: peripheral blood.

The DNA sequence follows: TGTGCCAGCACCGCACGGGGGGGAGCTAACTATGGCTACACCTTC. Translation gives CASTARGGANYGYTF. In this chain, TRBV11-2 is recombined with TRBJ1-2, with a tentative D gene TRBD1 over 5 matching bases. CDR1 SGHAT and CDR2 FQNNGV are derived from the germline V gene. Reading from cysteine to phenylalanine, the CDR3 counts 15 amino acids. The kept DNA is CDR3 alone, 45 bases in frame from the first base. V is shortened by 7 bases, J by 0 bases, and the region joining them spans 15 bases.